A selection of T cell receptor beta chains follows, all from one sample in a study of regulatory T cells in long-lasting Graves disease. One entry per CDR3 protein, called by TCRdb with MiXCR from the multiplex PCR reads. This sample has more than 350,000 distinct CDR3 sequences, with 20% to 25% found just once. Here the sequenced sample was peripheral blood mononuclear cells (PBMCs), taken when the disease was refractory, from a patient treated with antithyroid drugs. These receptors were taken from a female donor with Graves disease. Each CDR3 is given with its conserved first and last residue. D genes are given only for firm matches. Clone size is stated in some rows and not others, as once, few, many or a class when expanded.

V: TRBV28
J: TRBJ2-7
size: many
D: NA
CDR3: CASSTWAGWSHEQYF
DNA: TGTGCCAGCAGCACCTGGGCAGGGTGGTCCCACGAGCAGTACTTC

V: TRBV11-2
J: TRBJ1-1
size: NA
D: NA
CDR3: CASSLEWGGVTEAFF
DNA: TGTGCCAGCAGCTTAGAATGGGGGGGGGTTACTGAAGCTTTCTTT

V: TRBV5-1
J: TRBJ2-1
size: NA
D: NA
CDR3: CASHFRGDSYNEQFF
DNA: TGCGCCAGCCATTTTAGAGGGGACTCCTACAATGAGCAGTTCTTC

V: TRBV7-8
J: TRBJ1-1
size: NA
D: NA
CDR3: CASLPYSGGAGEAFF
DNA: TGTGCCAGCTTACCCTATTCCGGGGGGGCTGGGGAAGCTTTCTTT

V: TRBV12-3/TRBV12-4
J: TRBJ1-1
size: many
D: TRBD1
CDR3: CASSPDRGWDTEAFF
DNA: TGTGCCAGCAGTCCGGACAGGGGCTGGGACACTGAAGCTTTCTTT

V: TRBV14
J: TRBJ2-5
size: NA
D: TRBD1
CDR3: CAGSHTGEWETQYF
DNA: TGTGCCGGCAGCCATACAGGGGAGTGGGAGACCCAGTACTTC

V: TRBV18
J: TRBJ2-4
size: few
D: TRBD1
CDR3: CASSPPGQGAQNIQYF
DNA: TGTGCCAGCTCACCACCGGGACAGGGGGCTCAAAACATTCAGTACTTC

V: TRBV5-1
J: TRBJ1-2
size: few
D: NA
CDR3: CASSLSSVSRGMNAYTF
DNA: TGCGCCAGCAGCTTGTCTTCGGTATCCAGGGGAATGAATGCCTACACCTTC

V: TRBV25-1
J: TRBJ1-1
size: few
D: NA
CDR3: CASSGRLGLTDNTEAFF
DNA: TGTGCCAGCAGTGGTCGCTTAGGGCTAACGGATAACACTGAAGCTTTCTTT

V: TRBV27
J: TRBJ2-2
size: few
D: TRBD1
CDR3: CASSFLGQGELFF
DNA: TGTGCCAGCAGTTTTCTGGGACAGGGGGAGCTGTTTTTT

V: TRBV7-2
J: TRBJ2-2
size: few
D: TRBD2
CDR3: CASSSMTSGNTGELFF
DNA: TGTGCCAGCAGCTCCATGACTAGCGGGAACACCGGGGAGCTGTTTTTT

V: TRBV20-1
J: TRBJ1-4
size: NA
D: NA
CDR3: CSARRGNEKLFF
DNA: TGCAGTGCTAGGAGGGGAAATGAAAAACTGTTTTTT

V: TRBV20-1
J: TRBJ1-3
size: NA
D: NA
CDR3: CSAKGRISGNTIYF
DNA: TGCAGTGCTAAAGGACGGATCTCTGGAAACACCATATATTTT

V: TRBV4-2
J: TRBJ2-2
size: NA
D: NA
CDR3: CASSQEGGSTGELFF
DNA: TGTGCCAGCAGCCAAGAAGGGGGGAGCACCGGGGAGCTGTTTTTT

V: TRBV5-1
J: TRBJ1-2
size: NA
D: NA
CDR3: CASSPDEGRGYGYTF
DNA: TGCGCCAGCAGCCCCGATGAAGGCCGGGGATATGGCTACACCTTC

V: TRBV7-9
J: TRBJ1-2
size: many
D: NA
CDR3: CASSLPQAGYTF
DNA: TGTGCCAGCAGCTTACCCCAAGCGGGCTACACCTTC

V: TRBV2
J: TRBJ2-7
size: many
D: NA
CDR3: CASSGGARDSYEQYF
DNA: TGTGCCAGCAGTGGGGGAGCTCGGGACTCCTACGAGCAGTACTTC

V: TRBV20-1
J: TRBJ2-5
size: many
D: NA
CDR3: CSARERGSPTTTQYF
DNA: TGCAGTGCTAGAGAGAGGGGGAGCCCCACAACGACCCAGTACTTC

V: TRBV5-6
J: TRBJ1-5
size: NA
D: TRBD1
CDR3: CASSHAGTGANQPQHF
DNA: TGTGCCAGCAGTCATGCCGGGACAGGGGCCAATCAGCCCCAGCATTTT

V: TRBV20-1
J: TRBJ2-6
size: few
D: NA
CDR3: CSARDTLSGANVLTF
DNA: TGCAGTGCTAGGGACACTCTCTCTGGGGCCAACGTCCTGACTTTC

V: TRBV10-3
J: TRBJ1-1
size: many
D: NA
CDR3: CAISDQRNTEAFF
DNA: TGTGCCATCAGTGATCAGAGGAACACTGAAGCTTTCTTT

V: TRBV5-1
J: TRBJ2-5
size: NA
D: TRBD1
CDR3: CASSPGQGEETQYF
DNA: TGCGCCAGCAGCCCGGGACAGGGGGAAGAGACCCAGTACTTC

V: TRBV12-3/TRBV12-4
J: TRBJ2-5
size: NA
D: NA
CDR3: CASCWAAQETQYF
DNA: TGTGCCAGCTGTTGGGCAGCTCAAGAGACCCAGTACTTC

V: TRBV19
J: TRBJ1-1
size: many
D: NA
CDR3: CASSIGGTMNTEAFF
DNA: TGTGCCAGTAGTATAGGAGGGACAATGAACACTGAAGCTTTCTTT

V: TRBV28
J: TRBJ1-1
size: many
D: NA
CDR3: CASSFRPLSDFYTEAFF
DNA: TGTGCCAGCAGTTTTAGGCCATTGTCGGACTTCTACACTGAAGCTTTCTTT

V: TRBV18
J: TRBJ2-3
size: NA
D: NA
CDR3: CASCPPQGDTQYF
DNA: TGTGCCAGCTGCCCGCCTCAAGGAGATACGCAGTATTTT

V: TRBV20-1
J: TRBJ2-6
size: NA
D: NA
CDR3: CSPNSGANVLTF
DNA: TGCAGTCCTAACTCTGGGGCCAACGTCCTGACTTTC

V: TRBV28
J: TRBJ2-6
size: few
D: NA
CDR3: CASSLPTPGANVLTF
DNA: TGTGCCAGCAGTCTCCCTACTCCCGGGGCCAACGTCCTGACTTTC

V: TRBV28
J: TRBJ2-7
size: many
D: NA
CDR3: CASSPGTLTYEQYF
DNA: TGTGCCAGCAGTCCCGGGACGTTAACCTACGAGCAGTACTTC

V: TRBV2
J: TRBJ2-1
size: NA
D: NA
CDR3: CASSEAGYNEQFF
DNA: TGTGCCAGCAGTGAAGCTGGGTACAATGAGCAGTTCTTC

V: TRBV15
J: TRBJ1-5
size: many
D: NA
CDR3: CATSRDWTEDLPQHF
DNA: TGTGCCACCAGCAGAGACTGGACAGAGGATCTGCCCCAGCATTTT

V: TRBV6-5
J: TRBJ2-2
size: NA
D: NA
CDR3: CASSLQGLGELFF
DNA: TGTGCCAGCAGTTTACAGGGCCTAGGGGAGCTGTTTTTT

V: TRBV7-9
J: TRBJ2-1
size: NA
D: TRBD2
CDR3: CASSRTGLAGLNEQFF
DNA: TGTGCCAGCAGCCGGACCGGACTAGCGGGTCTCAATGAGCAGTTCTTC

V: TRBV30
J: TRBJ2-7
size: NA
D: TRBD1
CDR3: CAWSVLDRGEQYF
DNA: TGTGCCTGGAGTGTACTGGACAGGGGCGAGCAGTACTTC

V: TRBV15
J: TRBJ1-6
size: NA
D: TRBD1
CDR3: CATSRDSDRSLAPLHF
DNA: TGTGCCACCAGCAGAGATTCGGACAGGTCCCTGGCACCCCTCCACTTT

V: TRBV11-3
J: TRBJ2-7
size: NA
D: TRBD1
CDR3: CASSSPGQGANEQYF
DNA: TGTGCCAGCAGCAGCCCGGGACAGGGGGCTAACGAGCAGTACTTC

V: TRBV2
J: TRBJ1-1
size: many
D: TRBD1
CDR3: CASMSGQGVTEAFF
DNA: TGTGCCAGCATGTCAGGACAGGGGGTAACTGAAGCTTTCTTT

V: TRBV9
J: TRBJ2-6
size: once
D: NA
CDR3: CTSSVVPVISGANVLTF
DNA: TGTACCAGCAGCGTAGTTCCCGTCATCTCTGGGGCCAACGTCCTGACTTTC

V: TRBV24-1
J: TRBJ2-3
size: NA
D: TRBD2
CDR3: CATSDMTSGRVDTQYF
DNA: TGTGCCACCAGTGACATGACTAGCGGGAGAGTAGATACGCAGTATTTT

V: TRBV5-1
J: TRBJ1-4
size: few
D: NA
CDR3: CASSLEGAGAAPNEKLFF
DNA: TGCGCCAGCAGCTTGGAAGGAGCGGGAGCCGCACCTAATGAAAAACTGTTTTTT

V: TRBV28
J: TRBJ2-1
size: NA
D: TRBD2
CDR3: CASSLAAWTSGTSSYNEQFF
DNA: TGTGCCAGCAGTTTGGCGGCTTGGACTAGCGGGACGAGCTCCTACAATGAGCAGTTCTTC

V: TRBV2
J: TRBJ2-1
size: NA
D: NA
CDR3: CASSDERNSYNEQFF
DNA: TGTGCCAGCAGTGACGAACGTAACTCCTACAATGAGCAGTTCTTC

V: TRBV27
J: TRBJ2-7
size: few
D: TRBD2
CDR3: CASSTLAGAYEQYF
DNA: TGTGCCAGCAGTACACTAGCGGGAGCATACGAGCAGTACTTC